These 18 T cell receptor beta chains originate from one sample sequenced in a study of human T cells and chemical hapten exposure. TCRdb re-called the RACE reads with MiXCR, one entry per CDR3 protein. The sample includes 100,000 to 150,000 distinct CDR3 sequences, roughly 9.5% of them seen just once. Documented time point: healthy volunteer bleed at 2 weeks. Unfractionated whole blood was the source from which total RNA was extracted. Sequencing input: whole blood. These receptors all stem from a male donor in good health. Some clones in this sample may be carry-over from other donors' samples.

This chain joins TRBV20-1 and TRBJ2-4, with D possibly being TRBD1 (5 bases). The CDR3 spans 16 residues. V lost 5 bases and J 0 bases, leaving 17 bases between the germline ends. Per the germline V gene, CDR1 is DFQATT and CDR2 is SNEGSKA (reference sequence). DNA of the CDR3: TGCAGTGCTTCCCGAAGGGGTGAAGGAGCCAAAAACATTCAGTACTTC. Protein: CSASRRGEGAKNIQYF.

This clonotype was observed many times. CDR3 nucleotide sequence: TGCGCCAGCAGCTTGTTGGTCGAGGGGACGTCTGGCTACACCTTC. It is translated as CASSLLVEGTSGYTF. V and J are TRBV5-1 and TRBJ1-2; possibly TRBD1 for D (5 bases). The CDR3 contains 15 residues. The V and J ends lost 1 base and 7 bases respectively, with 17 bases between them. CDR1 is SGHRS, CDR2 YFSETQ, per germline.

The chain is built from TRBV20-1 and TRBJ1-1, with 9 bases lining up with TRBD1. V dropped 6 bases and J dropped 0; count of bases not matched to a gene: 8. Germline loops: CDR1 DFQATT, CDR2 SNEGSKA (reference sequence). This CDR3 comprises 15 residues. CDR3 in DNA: TGCAGTGCGCGGGACAGGGAGGGGCTGAACACTGAAGCTTTCTTT. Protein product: CSARDREGLNTEAFF.

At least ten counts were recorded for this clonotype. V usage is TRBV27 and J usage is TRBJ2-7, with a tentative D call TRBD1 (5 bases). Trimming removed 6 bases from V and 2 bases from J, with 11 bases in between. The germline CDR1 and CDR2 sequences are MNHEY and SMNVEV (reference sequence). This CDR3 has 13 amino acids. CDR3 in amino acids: CASSYRQTYEQYF. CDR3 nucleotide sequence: TGTGCCAGCAGCTACCGACAGACCTACGAGCAGTACTTC.

CDR3 nucleotide sequence: TGCGCCAGCAGCCTGGACAGGGGGGAAGAGACCCAGTACTTC. Protein product: CASSLDRGEETQYF. The chain is built from TRBV4-1 and TRBJ2-5, with 10 bases aligning to TRBD1. The CDR3 is 14 residues long. V lost 4 bases, J lost 3 bases, and 2 bases stayed unmatched. From germline, CDR1 is MGHRA and CDR2 YSYEKL.

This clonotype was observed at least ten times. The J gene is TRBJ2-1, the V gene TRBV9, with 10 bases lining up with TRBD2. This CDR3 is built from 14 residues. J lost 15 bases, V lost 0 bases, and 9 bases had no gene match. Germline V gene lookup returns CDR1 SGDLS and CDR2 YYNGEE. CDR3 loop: CASSVAASGSKMFF. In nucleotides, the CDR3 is TGTGCCAGCAGCGTAGCGGCTAGCGGGAGTAAGATGTTCTTC.

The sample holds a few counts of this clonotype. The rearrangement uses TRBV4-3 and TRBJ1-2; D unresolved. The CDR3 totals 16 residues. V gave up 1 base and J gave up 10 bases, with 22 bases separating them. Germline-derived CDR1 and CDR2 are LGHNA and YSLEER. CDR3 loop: CASSQVSELWRVDYTF. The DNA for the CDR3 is TGCGCCAGCAGCCAAGTGTCTGAACTATGGCGTGTTGACTACACCTTC.

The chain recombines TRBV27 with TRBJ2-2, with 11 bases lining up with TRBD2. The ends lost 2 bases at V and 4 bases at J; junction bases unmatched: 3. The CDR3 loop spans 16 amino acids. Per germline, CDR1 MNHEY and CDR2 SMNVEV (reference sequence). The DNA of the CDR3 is TGTGCCAGCAGTTTAACTAGCGGGAGAATCACCGGGGAGCTGTTTTTT. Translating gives CASSLTSGRITGELFF.

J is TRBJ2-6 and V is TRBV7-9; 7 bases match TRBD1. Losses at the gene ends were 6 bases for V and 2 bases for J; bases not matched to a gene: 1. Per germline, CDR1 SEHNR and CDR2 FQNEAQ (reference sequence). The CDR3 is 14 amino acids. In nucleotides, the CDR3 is TGTGCCAGCAGACAGGGGACTGGGGCCAACGTCCTGACTTTC. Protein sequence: CASRQGTGANVLTF.

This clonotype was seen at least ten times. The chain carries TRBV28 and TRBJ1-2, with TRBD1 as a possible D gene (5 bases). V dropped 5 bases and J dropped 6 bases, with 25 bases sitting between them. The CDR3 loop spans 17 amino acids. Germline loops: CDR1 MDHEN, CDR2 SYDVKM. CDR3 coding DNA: TGTGCCAGCAGTCCCCAAAAAATTACCAGACAGTCTGATGGCTACACCTTC. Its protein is CASSPQKITRQSDGYTF.

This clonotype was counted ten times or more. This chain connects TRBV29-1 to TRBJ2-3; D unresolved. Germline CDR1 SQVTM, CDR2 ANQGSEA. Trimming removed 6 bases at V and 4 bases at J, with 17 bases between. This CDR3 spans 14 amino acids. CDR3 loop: CSVGSTSFSDTQYF. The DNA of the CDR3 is TGCAGCGTCGGTTCCACGTCGTTCTCAGATACGCAGTATTTT.

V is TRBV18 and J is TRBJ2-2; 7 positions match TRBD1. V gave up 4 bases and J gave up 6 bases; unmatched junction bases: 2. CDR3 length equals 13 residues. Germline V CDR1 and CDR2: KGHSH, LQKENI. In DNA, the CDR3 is TGTGCCAGCTCACGTCAGGGGGCCGGGGAGCTGTTTTTT. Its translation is CASSRQGAGELFF.

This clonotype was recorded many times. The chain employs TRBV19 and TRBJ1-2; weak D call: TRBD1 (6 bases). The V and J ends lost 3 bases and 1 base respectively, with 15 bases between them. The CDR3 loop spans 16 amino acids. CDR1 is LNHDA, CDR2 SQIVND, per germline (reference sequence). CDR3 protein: CASSILGASLNYGYTF. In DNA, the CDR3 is TGTGCCAGTAGTATTTTGGGGGCCAGCCTTAACTATGGCTACACCTTC.

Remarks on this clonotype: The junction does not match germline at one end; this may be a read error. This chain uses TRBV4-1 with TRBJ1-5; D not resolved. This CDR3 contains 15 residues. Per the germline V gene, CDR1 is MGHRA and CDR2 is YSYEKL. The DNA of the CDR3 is TGCGCCAGCATCCAAGTGTCTTCTGGTAGTCAGCCCCAGCATTTT. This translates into CASIQVSSGSQPQHF.

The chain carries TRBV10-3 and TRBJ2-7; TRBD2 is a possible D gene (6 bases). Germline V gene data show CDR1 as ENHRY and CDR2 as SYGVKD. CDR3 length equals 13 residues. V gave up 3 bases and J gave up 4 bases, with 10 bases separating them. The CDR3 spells CAISDAGGYEQYF. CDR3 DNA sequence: TGTGCCATCAGTGATGCTGGAGGGTACGAGCAGTACTTC.

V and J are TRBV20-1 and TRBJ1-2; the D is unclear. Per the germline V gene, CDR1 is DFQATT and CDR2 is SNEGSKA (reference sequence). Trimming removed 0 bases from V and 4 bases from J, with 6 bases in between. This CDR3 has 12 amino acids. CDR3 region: CSARDSRYGYTF. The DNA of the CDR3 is TGCAGTGCTAGAGACAGTCGCTATGGCTACACCTTC.

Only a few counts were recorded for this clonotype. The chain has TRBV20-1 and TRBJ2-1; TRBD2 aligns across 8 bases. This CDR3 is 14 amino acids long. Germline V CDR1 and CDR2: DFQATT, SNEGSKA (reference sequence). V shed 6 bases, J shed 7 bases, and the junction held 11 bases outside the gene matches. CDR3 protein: CSAPSGTSNNEQFF. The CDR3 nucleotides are TGCAGTGCCCCCAGCGGGACTAGTAATAATGAGCAGTTCTTC.

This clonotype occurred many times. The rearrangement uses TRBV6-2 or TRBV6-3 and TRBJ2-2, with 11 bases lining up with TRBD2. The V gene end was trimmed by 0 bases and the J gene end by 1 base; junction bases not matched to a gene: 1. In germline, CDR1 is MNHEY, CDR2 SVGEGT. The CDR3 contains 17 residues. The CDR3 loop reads CASSYSTSGVNTGELFF. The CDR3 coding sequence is TGTGCCAGCAGTTACTCGACTAGCGGGGTGAACACCGGGGAGCTGTTTTTT.